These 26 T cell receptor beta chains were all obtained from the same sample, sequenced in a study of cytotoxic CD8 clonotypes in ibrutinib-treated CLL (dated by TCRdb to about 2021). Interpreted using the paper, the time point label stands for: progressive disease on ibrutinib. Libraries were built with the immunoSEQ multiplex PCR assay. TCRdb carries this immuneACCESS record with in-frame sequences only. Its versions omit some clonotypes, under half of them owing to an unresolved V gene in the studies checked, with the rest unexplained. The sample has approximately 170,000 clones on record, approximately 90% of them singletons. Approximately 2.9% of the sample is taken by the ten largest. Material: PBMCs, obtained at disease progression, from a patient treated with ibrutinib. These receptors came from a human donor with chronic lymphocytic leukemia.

The CDR3 DNA reads TGCAGCGTTGAAGCTCTATCAGGGGCGGGCACCGGGGAGCTGTTTTTT. As protein: CSVEALSGAGTGELFF. The chain is built from TRBV29-1 and TRBJ2-2, with D perhaps matching TRBD1 (6 bases). The germline V gene has CDR1 SQVTM and CDR2 ANQGSEA. V lost 1 base to trimming and J lost 4 bases, with 16 bases between them. CDR3 length: 16 residues.

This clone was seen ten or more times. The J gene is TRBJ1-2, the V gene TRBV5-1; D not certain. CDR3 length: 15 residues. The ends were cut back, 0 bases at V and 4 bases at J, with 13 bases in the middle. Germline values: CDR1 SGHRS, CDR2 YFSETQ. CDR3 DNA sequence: TGCGCCAGCAGCTTGGCAACCTCAGGCCTCTATGGCTACACCTTC. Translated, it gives CASSLATSGLYGYTF.

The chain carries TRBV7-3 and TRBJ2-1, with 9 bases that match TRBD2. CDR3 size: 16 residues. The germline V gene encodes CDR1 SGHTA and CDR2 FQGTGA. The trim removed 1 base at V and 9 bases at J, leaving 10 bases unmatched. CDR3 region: CASSLRPSGEVAEQFF. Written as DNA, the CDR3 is TGTGCCAGCAGCTTAAGGCCTAGCGGGGAGGTGGCTGAGCAGTTCTTC.

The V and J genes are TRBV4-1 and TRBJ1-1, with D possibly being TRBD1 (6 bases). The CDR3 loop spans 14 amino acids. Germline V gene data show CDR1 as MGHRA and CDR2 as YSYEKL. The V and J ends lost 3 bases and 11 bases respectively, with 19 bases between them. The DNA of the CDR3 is TGCGCCAGCAGCCATCTCAAAGGGGGTCCCACCGCTTTCTTT. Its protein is CASSHLKGGPTAFF.

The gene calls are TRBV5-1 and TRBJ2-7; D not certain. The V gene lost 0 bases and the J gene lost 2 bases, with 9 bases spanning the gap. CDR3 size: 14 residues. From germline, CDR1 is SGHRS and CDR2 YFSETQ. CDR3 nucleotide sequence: TGCGCCAGCAGCTTGGAACGGCTAGCCTACGAGCAGTACTTC. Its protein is CASSLERLAYEQYF.

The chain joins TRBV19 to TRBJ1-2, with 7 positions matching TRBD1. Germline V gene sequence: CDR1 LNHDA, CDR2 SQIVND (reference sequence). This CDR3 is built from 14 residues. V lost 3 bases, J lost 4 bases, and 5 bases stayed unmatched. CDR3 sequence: CASSIATGFYGYTF. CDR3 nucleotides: TGTGCCAGTAGTATTGCGACAGGGTTCTATGGCTACACCTTC.

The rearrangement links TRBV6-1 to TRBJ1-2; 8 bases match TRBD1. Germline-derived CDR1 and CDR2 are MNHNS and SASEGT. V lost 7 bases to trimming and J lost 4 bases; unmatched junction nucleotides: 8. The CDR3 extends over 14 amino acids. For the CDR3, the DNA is TGTGCCAGCATTCGACAGGGGCCTACCTATGGCTACACCTTC. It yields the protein CASIRQGPTYGYTF.

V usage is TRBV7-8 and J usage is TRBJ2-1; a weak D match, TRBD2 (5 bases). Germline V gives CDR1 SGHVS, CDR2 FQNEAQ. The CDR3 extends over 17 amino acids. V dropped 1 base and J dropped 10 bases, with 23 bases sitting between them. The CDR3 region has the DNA TGTGCCAGCAGCTTAGGAGTCGGTAGTAGGTCACGGGGAGAGCAGTTCTTC. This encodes CASSLGVGSRSRGEQFF.

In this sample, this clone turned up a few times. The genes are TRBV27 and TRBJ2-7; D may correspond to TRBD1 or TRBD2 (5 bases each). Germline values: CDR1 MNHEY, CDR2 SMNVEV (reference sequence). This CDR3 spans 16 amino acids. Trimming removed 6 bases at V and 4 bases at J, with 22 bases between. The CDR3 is CASRPRSGLKWYEQYF. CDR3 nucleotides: TGTGCCAGCAGACCGCGGTCGGGGCTCAAGTGGTACGAGCAGTACTTC.

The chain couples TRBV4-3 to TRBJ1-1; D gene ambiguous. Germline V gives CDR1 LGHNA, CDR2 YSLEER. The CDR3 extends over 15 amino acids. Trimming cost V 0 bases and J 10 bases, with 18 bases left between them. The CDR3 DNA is TGCGCCAGCAGCCAAGATCCCGTTGAAGGCGCTGCAGCTTTCTTT. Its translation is CASSQDPVEGAAAFF.

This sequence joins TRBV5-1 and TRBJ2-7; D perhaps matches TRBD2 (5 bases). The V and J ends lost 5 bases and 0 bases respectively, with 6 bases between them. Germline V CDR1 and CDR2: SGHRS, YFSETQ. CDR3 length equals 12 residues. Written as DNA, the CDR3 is TGCGCCAGCAGAGAGGGCTCCTACGAGCAGTACTTC. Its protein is CASREGSYEQYF. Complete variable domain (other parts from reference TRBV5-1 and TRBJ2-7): KAGVTQTPRYLIKTRGQQVTLSCSPISGHRSVSWYQQTPGQGLQFLFEYFSETQRNKGNFPGRFSGRQFSNSRSEMNVSTLELGDSALYLCASREGSYEQYFGPGTRLTVT.

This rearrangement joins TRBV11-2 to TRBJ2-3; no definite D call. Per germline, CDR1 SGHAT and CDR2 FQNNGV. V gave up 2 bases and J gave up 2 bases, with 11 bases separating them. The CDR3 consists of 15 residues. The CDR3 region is CASSLSVSATDTQYF. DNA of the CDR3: TGTGCCAGCAGCTTATCCGTGAGCGCCACAGATACGCAGTATTTT.

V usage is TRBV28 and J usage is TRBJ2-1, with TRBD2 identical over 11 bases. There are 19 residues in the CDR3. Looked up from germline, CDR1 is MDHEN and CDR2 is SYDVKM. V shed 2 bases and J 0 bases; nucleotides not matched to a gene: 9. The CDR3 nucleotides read TGTGCCAGCAGTTTACGACTAGCGGGGTGGGGTTTCTCCTACAATGAGCAGTTCTTC. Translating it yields CASSLRLAGWGFSYNEQFF.

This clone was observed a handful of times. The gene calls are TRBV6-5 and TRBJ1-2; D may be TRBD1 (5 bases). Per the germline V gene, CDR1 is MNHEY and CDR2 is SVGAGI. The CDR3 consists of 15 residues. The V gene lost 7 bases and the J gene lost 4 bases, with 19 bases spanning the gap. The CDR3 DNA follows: TGTGCCAGCAAGCCCGGCGGGGCAGAGGCCTATGGCTACACCTTC. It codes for CASKPGGAEAYGYTF.

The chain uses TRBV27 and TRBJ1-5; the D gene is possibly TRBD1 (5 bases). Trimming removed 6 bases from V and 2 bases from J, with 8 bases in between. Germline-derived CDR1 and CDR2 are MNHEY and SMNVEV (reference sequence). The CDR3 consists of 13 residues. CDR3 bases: TGTGCCAGCAGCAAAGGGGGCAATCAGCCCCAGCATTTT. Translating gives CASSKGGNQPQHF.

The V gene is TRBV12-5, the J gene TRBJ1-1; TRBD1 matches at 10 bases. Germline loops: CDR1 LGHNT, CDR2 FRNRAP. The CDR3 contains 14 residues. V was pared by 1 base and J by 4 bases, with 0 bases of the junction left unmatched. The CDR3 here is CASGLGTGGTEAFF. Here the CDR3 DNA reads TGTGCTAGTGGTTTGGGGACAGGGGGCACTGAAGCTTTCTTT. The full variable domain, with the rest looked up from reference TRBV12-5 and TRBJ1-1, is DARVTQTPRHKVTEMGQEVTMRCQPILGHNTVFWYRQTMMQGLELLAYFRNRAPLDDSGMPKDRFSAEMPDATLATLKIQPSEPRDSAVYFCASGLGTGGTEAFFGQGTRLTVV.

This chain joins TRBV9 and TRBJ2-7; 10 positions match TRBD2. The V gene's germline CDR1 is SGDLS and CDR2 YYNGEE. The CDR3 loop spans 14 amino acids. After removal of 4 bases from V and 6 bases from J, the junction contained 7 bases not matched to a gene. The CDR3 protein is CASSPLAGGSEQYF. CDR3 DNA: TGTGCCAGCAGCCCCTTAGCGGGAGGCTCCGAGCAGTACTTC.

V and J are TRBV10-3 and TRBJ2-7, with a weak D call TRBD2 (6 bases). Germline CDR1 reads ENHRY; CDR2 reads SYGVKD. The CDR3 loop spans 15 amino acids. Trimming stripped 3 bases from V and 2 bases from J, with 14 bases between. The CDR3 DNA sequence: TGTGCCATCAGTGAATCCGGGACTCCAACCTACGAGCAGTACTTC. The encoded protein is CAISESGTPTYEQYF.

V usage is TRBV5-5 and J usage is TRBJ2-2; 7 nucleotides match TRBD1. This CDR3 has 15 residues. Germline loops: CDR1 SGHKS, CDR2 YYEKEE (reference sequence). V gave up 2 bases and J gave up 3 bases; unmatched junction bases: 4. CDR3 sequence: CASSLSGTDTGELFF. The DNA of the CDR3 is TGTGCCAGCAGCTTATCCGGGACAGACACCGGGGAGCTGTTTTTT.

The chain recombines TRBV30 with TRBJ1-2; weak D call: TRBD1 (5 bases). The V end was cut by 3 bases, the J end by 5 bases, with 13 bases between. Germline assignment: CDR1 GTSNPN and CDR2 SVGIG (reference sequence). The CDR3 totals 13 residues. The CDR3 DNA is TGTGCCTGGAGAAGGGGCCAGACTTATGGCTACACCTTC. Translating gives CAWRRGQTYGYTF.

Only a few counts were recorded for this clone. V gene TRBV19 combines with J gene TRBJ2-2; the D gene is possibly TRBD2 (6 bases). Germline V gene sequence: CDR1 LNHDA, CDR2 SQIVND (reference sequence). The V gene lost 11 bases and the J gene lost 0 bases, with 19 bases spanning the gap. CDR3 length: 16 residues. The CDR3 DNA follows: TGTGCCTCCACTAGTAGGAGGGTTTCGAACACCGGGGAGCTGTTTTTT. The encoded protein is CASTSRRVSNTGELFF.

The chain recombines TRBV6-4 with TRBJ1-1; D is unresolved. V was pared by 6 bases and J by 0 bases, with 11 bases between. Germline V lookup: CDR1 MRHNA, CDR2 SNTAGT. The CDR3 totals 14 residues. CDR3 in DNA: TGTGCCAGCAGCGATGGAAGGATGAACACTGAAGCTTTCTTT. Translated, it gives CASSDGRMNTEAFF.

The CDR3 bases are TGTGCCAGCAGCCAAGGAGGGATGAGGGCTGAAGCTTTCTTT. It yields the protein CASSQGGMRAEAFF. The chain recombines TRBV4-2 with TRBJ1-1; D call uncertain. Germline V gene lookup returns CDR1 LGHNA and CDR2 YNFKEQ. V dropped 1 base and J dropped 6 bases, with 12 bases sitting between them. The CDR3 extends over 14 amino acids.

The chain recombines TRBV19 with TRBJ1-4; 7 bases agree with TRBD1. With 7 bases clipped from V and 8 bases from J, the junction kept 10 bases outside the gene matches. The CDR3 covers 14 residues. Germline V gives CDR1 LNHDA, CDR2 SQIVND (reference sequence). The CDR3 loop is CASKTTGVWEKLFF. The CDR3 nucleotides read TGTGCCAGTAAAACAACAGGGGTATGGGAAAAACTGTTTTTT.

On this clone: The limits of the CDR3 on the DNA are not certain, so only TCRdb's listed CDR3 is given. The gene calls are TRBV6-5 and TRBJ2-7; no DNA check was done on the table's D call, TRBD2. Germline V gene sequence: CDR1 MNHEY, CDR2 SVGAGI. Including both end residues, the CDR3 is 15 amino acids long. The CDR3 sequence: CASSTSSGAGSEQYF.

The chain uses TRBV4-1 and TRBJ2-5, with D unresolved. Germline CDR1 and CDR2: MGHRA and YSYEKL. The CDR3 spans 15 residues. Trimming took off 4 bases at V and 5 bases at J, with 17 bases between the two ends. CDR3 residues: CASSPRAGEWETQYF. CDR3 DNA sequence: TGCGCCAGCAGCCCGCGCGCCGGCGAATGGGAGACCCAGTACTTC.